The clone carrying this T cell receptor beta chain was observed once. Data came from immunoSEQ multiplex PCR; TCRdb stores just in-frame clones and leaves some out. The profile shows about 20,000 clones, approximately 89% of them singletons. The data originate from a study of untreated major depressive disorder. The sequence derives from a woman in her 30s in good health. Sequencing was carried out using CD4+ T cells from PBMCs.

This chain's CDR3 is CATAPWSSGGVSTDTQYF. In DNA form, the CDR3 reads TGTGCCACCGCTCCCTGGAGTAGCGGGGGGGTTAGCACAGATACGCAGTATTTT. The chain links TRBV28 to TRBJ2-3; the match to TRBD2 covers 11 bases. V lost 10 bases and J lost 0; bases outside the gene matches: 15. This CDR3 is built from 18 residues. Germline CDR1 reads MDHEN; CDR2 reads SYDVKM.